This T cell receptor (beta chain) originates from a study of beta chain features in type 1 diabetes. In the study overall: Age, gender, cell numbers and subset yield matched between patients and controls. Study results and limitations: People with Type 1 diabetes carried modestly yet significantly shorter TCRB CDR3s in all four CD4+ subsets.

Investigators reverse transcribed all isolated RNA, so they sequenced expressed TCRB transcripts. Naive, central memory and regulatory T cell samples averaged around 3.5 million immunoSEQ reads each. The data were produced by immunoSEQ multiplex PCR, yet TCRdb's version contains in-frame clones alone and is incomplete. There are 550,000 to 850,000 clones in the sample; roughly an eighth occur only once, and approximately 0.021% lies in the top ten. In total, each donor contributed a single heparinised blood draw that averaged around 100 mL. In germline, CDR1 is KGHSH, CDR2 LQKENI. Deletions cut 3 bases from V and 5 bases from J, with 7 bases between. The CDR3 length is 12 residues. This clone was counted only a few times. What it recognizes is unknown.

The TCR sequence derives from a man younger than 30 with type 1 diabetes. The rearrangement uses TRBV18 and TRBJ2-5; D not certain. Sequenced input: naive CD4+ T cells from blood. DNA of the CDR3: TGTGCCAGCTCACCGAGTGCGGAGACCCAGTACTTC. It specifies CASSPSAETQYF.